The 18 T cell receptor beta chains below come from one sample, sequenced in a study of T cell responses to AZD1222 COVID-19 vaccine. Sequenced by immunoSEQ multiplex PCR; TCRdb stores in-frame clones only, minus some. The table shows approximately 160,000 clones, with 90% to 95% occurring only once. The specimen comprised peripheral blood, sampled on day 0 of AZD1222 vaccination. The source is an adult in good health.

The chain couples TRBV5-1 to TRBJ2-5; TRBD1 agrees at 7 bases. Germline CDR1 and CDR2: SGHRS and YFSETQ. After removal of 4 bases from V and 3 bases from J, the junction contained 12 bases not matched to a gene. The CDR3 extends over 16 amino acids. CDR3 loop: CASSLRTGAAEETQYF. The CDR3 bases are TGCGCCAGCAGCCTTCGCACAGGGGCGGCAGAAGAGACCCAGTACTTC.

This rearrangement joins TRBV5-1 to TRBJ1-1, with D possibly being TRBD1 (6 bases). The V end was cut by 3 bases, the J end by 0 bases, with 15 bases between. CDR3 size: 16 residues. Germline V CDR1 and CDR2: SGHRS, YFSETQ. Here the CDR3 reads CASSSTAGAMNTEAFF. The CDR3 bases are TGCGCCAGCAGCTCGACAGCGGGGGCCATGAACACTGAAGCTTTCTTT.

This chain's CDR3 is CASSVGDSGGYTDTQYF. In DNA form, the CDR3 reads TGTGCCAGCAGCGTAGGAGATAGCGGGGGGTACACAGATACGCAGTATTTT. The chain joins TRBV9 to TRBJ2-3, with 10 bases identical to TRBD2. Germline assignment: CDR1 SGDLS and CDR2 YYNGEE. The J segment lost 2 bases and the V segment lost 0 bases, leaving 6 bases of the junction unmatched. This CDR3 comprises 17 residues. Variable domain in full (rest from reference TRBV9 and TRBJ2-3): DSGVTQTPKHLITATGQRVTLRCSPRSGDLSVYWYQQSLDQGLQFLIQYYNGEERAKGNILERFSAQQFPDLHSELNLSSLELGDSALYFCASSVGDSGGYTDTQYFGPGTRLTVL.

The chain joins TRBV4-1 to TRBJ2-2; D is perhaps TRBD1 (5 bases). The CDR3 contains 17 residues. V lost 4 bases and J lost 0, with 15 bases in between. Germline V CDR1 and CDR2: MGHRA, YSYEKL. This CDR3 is CASSPLGADPNTGELFF. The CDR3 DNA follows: TGCGCCAGCAGCCCCTTAGGGGCAGACCCGAACACCGGGGAGCTGTTTTTT.

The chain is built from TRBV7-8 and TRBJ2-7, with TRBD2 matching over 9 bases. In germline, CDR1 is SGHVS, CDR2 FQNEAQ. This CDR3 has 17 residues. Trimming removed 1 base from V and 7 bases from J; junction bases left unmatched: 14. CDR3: CASSLGTSGPSPWEQYF. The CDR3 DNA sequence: TGTGCCAGCAGCTTAGGTACTAGCGGGCCCTCCCCATGGGAGCAGTACTTC.

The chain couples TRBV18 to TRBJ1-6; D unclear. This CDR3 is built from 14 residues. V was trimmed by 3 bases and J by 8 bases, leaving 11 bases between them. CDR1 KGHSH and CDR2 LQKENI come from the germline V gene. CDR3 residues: CASSPSGNDSPLHF. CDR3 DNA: TGTGCCAGCTCACCGAGCGGGAATGATTCACCCCTCCACTTT.

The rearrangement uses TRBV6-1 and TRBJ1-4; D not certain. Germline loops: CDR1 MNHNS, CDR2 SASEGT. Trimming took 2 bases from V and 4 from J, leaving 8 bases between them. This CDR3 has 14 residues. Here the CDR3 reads CASSEMQVNEKLFF. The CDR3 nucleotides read TGTGCCAGCAGTGAAATGCAGGTTAATGAAAAACTGTTTTTT.

The CDR3 DNA sequence: TGTGCCAGCAGAACAGGGGGCCAAGAGACCCAGTACTTC. Translated: CASRTGGQETQYF. V usage is TRBV6-5 and J usage is TRBJ2-5; 8 bases align to TRBD1. V shed 6 bases, J shed 1 base, and the junction held 1 base outside the gene matches. The CDR3 has 13 residues. Germline V gene sequence: CDR1 MNHEY, CDR2 SVGAGI.

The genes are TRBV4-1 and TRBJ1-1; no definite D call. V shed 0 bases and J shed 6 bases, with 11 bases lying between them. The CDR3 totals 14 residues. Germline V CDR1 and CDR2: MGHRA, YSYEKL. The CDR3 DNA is TGCGCCAGCAGCCAAGAACCCCCTGCGCCTGAAGCTTTCTTT. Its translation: CASSQEPPAPEAFF.

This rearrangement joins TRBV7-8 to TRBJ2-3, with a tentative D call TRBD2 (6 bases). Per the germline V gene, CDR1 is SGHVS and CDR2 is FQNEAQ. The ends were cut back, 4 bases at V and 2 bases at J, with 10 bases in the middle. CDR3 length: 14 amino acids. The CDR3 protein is CASSSGTYTDTQYF. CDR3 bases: TGTGCCAGCAGCTCCGGGACTTACACAGATACGCAGTATTTT.

The CDR3 region is CASSIRQDDSPLHF. The CDR3 region has the DNA TGTGCCAGTAGTATTCGGCAGGATGATTCACCCCTCCACTTT. The chain combines TRBV19 with TRBJ1-6; D is undetermined. This CDR3 has 14 residues. Germline CDR1 LNHDA, CDR2 SQIVND (reference sequence). V lost 3 bases, J lost 8 bases, and 11 bases lay in between.

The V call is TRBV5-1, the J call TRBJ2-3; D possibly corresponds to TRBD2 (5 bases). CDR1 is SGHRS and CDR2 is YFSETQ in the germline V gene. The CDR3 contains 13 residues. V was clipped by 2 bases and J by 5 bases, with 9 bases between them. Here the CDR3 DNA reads TGCGCCAGCAGCTTCCTAGCAGGAGATACGCAGTATTTT. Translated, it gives CASSFLAGDTQYF.

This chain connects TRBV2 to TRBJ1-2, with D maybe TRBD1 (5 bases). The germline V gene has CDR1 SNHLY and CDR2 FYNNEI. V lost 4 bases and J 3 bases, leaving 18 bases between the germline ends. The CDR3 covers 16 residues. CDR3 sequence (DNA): TGTGCCAGCAGTGGGGGACTGGGAGGTACTTACTATGGCTACACCTTC. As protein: CASSGGLGGTYYGYTF. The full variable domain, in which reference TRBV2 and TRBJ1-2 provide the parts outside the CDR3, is EPEVTQTPSHQVTQMGQEVILRCVPISNHLYFYWYRQILGQKVEFLVSFYNNEISEKSEIFDDQFSVERPDGSNFTLKIRSTKLEDSAMYFCASSGGLGGTYYGYTFGSGTRLTVV.

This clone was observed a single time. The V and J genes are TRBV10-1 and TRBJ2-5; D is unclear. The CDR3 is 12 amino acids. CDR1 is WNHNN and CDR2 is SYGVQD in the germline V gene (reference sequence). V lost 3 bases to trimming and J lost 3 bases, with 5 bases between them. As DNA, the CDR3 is TGCGCCAGCAGTGACATGGAAGAGACCCAGTACTTC. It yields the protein CASSDMEETQYF.

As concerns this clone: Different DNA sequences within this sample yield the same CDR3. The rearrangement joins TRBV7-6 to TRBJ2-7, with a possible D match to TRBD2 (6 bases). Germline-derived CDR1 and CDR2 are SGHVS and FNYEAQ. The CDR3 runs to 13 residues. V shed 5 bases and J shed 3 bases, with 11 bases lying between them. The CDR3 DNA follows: TGTGCCAGCAGCGCGGGACCGAACTACGAGCAGTACTTC. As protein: CASSAGPNYEQYF.

CDR3 sequence (DNA): TGTGCCAGCTCACAGCTCACCGGGACAGTCTATGGCTACACCTTC. Encoded protein: CASSQLTGTVYGYTF. This chain joins TRBV18 and TRBJ1-2; TRBD1 matches at 7 bases. CDR3 size: 15 residues. Germline CDR1 and CDR2: KGHSH and LQKENI. The J segment lost 4 bases and the V segment lost 4 bases, leaving 9 bases of the junction unmatched.

The CDR3 reads CASSLRQSNYGYTF. In DNA, the CDR3 is TGTGCCAGCAGCCTCCGACAGTCGAACTATGGCTACACCTTC. The chain combines TRBV3-1 (or the pseudogene TRBV3-2) with TRBJ1-2; possible D gene TRBD1, 5 bases. The V end was cut by 4 bases, the J end by 2 bases, with 11 bases between. From germline, CDR1 is LGHDT and CDR2 YNNKEL (reference sequence). CDR3 length equals 14 residues.

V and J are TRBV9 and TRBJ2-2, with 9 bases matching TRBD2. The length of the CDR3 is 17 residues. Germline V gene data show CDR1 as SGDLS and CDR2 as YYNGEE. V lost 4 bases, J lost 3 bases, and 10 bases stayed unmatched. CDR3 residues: CASSISGTSRHTGELFF. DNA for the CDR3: TGTGCCAGCAGCATTAGCGGGACTAGCAGGCACACCGGGGAGCTGTTTTTT.